This T cell receptor (beta chain) was identified in a study of T-cell reconstitution after alpha-beta-depleted transplantation in children. As concerns this clonotype: Its target is unknown.

Unique molecular identifiers were used in preparing the TCRbeta library. Using its own MiXCR run on the PCR reads, TCRdb lists one record per CDR3 protein. The profile covers about 60,000 distinct CDR3 sequences, with 44% appearing a single time and 95% to 98% taken by the ten largest. Study-level findings and limits: At one year after transplant, newly produced T cells mostly accounted for T-cell counts and diversity. Reported findings indicate that, about two months after transplant, alpha-beta T cells came from several hundred expanded clones, which were derived from non-depleted graft cells.

V was pared by 6 bases and J by 4 bases, with 13 bases between. The CDR3 spans 14 residues. Germline V CDR1 and CDR2: MNHEY, SMNVEV (reference sequence). This specimen was PBMCs, mostly from graft donor cells, taken 360 days after TCRalphabeta/CD19-depleted stem cell transplant. The sequence came from a male patient between 10 and 17 years old who had a stem cell transplant for acute lymphoblastic leukemia, so the T cells may come from the graft donor. The rearrangement uses TRBV27 and TRBJ1-5, with D possibly TRBD1 on 5 matching bases. DNA of the CDR3: TGTGCCAGCAGCCTGACAGCGCTGAATCAGCCCCAGCATTTT. This gives the protein CASSLTALNQPQHF.